This TCR beta chain was recovered during a study of graft-versus-host responses after intestinal transplantation. Study information: Transplantation in recipients was multivisceral, liver-intestinal, or isolated intestinal.

TCRdb's table, derived via immunoSEQ multiplex PCR, lists solely in-frame clones and lacks some. There are just under 100,000 clones in the sample; 75% to 95% occur only once, and around 16% lies in the top ten. Trimming took off 1 base at V and 1 base at J, with 11 bases between the two ends. This CDR3 contains 15 residues. Germline CDR1 reads SGHNT; CDR2 reads YYREEE (reference sequence). The V call is TRBV5-4, the J call TRBJ1-1; no reliable D call. This material consisted of PBMCs, taken 453 days after intestinal transplant. The sequence was obtained from a human patient who received an intestinal transplant, so some T cells may come from the graft donor. Written as DNA, the CDR3 is TGTGCCAGCAGCTTGTATCAGGTTGGGAACACTGAAGCTTTCTTT. Protein: CASSLYQVGNTEAFF.